Sequencing of this T cell receptor beta chain was carried out in a study of human T cells and chemical hapten exposure. Study outcomes and limitations: The number of TCRs above 1 in 1000 frequency did not change after DPC sensitization.

Specified time point: patch test 3, about 24 weeks after DPC sensitization. Treatment reported: therapeutic diphenylcyclopropenone sensitization with weekly scalp DPC. TCRdb reprocessed the RACE reads via MiXCR and lists one record per CDR3 protein. The sample gives roughly 69,000 distinct CDR3 sequences, about 11% of which show up once; about 2.5% is in the top ten. This clonotype appeared a few times. Its target is unknown. V was pared by 7 bases and J by 8 bases, with 17 bases between. The CDR3 extends over 13 amino acids. This receptor was identified in a woman in her 30s with alopecia areata. Some clones in this sample may be carry-over from other donors' samples. The specimen was whole blood, collected in connection with sensitization to the hapten diphenylcyclopropenone (DPC). J is TRBJ1-2 and V is TRBV12-3 or TRBV12-4, with no clear D. The CDR3: CASNQGYLPGYTF. The CDR3 nucleotides read TGTGCCAGCAACCAAGGATATCTCCCCGGCTACACCTTC.